This T cell receptor (beta chain) was recorded in a study of follicular helper T cells after annual influenza vaccination. Overall study context: Sampling occurred days 0, 7 and 28 after each influenza vaccination. Study-wide results and limits: ICOS+CD38+ cTfh clonality tracked population frequency, and its change tracked circulating plasmablast change.

The trim removed 0 bases at V and 5 bases at J, leaving 11 bases unmatched. CDR1 is GTSNPN and CDR2 is SVGIG in the germline V gene (reference sequence). CDR3 length: 17 amino acids. The table came from immunoSEQ multiplex PCR; TCRdb's copy has only in-frame clones and leaves some out. The repertoire has fewer than 30,000 clones, roughly 80% of them found once; the top ten carry about 1.2%. Comment on this clone: Its antigen is unknown.

This sample's time point: 2014-2015 season, pre-vaccination. Donors with HIV/AIDS, active malignancy, immunomodulators or active illness were excluded. The specimen was CXCR5+ CD38- circulating T follicular helper cells from blood, collected on the day of influenza vaccination. Subset indicated: circulating Tfh, non-naive CD4+CXCR5+PD-1+ (ICOS+CD38+ or ICOS-CD38-). The chain carries TRBV30 and TRBJ1-5; TRBD1 matches at 9 bases. This receptor was obtained from an adult who received the influenza vaccine. CDR3 sequence reads: CAWSVSGQGYPHQPQHF. CDR3 coding DNA: TGTGCCTGGAGTGTATCGGGACAGGGTTATCCCCATCAGCCCCAGCATTTT. Full variable domain (rest looked up from reference TRBV30 and TRBJ1-5): SQTIHQWPATLVQPVGSPLSLECTVEGTSNPNLYWYRQAAGRGLQLLFYSVGIGQISSEVPQNLSASRPQDRQFILSSKKLLLSDSGFYLCAWSVSGQGYPHQPQHFGDGTRLSIL.